The 13 T cell receptor beta chains below all came from one sample that was sequenced in a study of T cell responses to AZD1222 COVID-19 vaccine. Profiling relied on immunoSEQ multiplex PCR, and the TCRdb table lists in-frame clones only, not all of them. This sample carries 250,000 to 300,000 clones, 85% to 95% of them seen once, and the ten largest clones take 0.55%. The sequenced sample was peripheral blood, obtained 28 days after the second AZD1222 dose. These receptors all stem from an adult who received the AZD1222 COVID-19 vaccine.

The chain has TRBV6-5 and TRBJ2-5; maybe TRBD1 (6 bases). Germline values: CDR1 MNHEY, CDR2 SVGAGI. The CDR3 covers 14 residues. The germline V and J ends were trimmed by 4 bases and 5 bases, with 14 bases remaining between them. The chain's CDR3 is CASSFRGPRETQYF. CDR3 in DNA: TGTGCCAGCAGTTTCAGGGGTCCGAGGGAGACCCAGTACTTC.

The rearrangement links TRBV19 to TRBJ1-2; perhaps TRBD1 as D (5 bases). Trimming shortened V by 9 bases and J by 8 bases, and 19 bases separated the two germline ends. This CDR3 contains 13 residues. Germline V gene lookup returns CDR1 LNHDA and CDR2 SQIVND (reference sequence). The CDR3 nucleotides read TGTGCCAGCTCGATGACAGCCACCGGCGGCTACACCTTC. Amino acid sequence: CASSMTATGGYTF. Based on the CDR3 plus reference TRBV19 and TRBJ1-2, the full variable domain is DGGITQSPKYLFRKEGQNVTLSCEQNLNHDAMYWYRQDPGQGLRLIYYSQIVNDFQKGDIAEGYSVSREKKESFPLTVTSAQKNPTAFYLCASSMTATGGYTFGSGTRLTVV.

V is TRBV6-2 or TRBV6-3 and J is TRBJ1-5; perhaps TRBD1 as D (5 bases). Germline V CDR1 and CDR2: MNHEY, SVGEGT. V lost 2 bases and J lost 6, with 17 bases in between. The CDR3 sequence is 16 residues long. CDR3: CASSYGYLRGSQPQHF. The DNA for the CDR3 is TGTGCCAGCAGTTACGGATATTTGAGGGGCAGTCAGCCCCAGCATTTT.

The CDR3 loop reads CASSLGGRETQYF. The CDR3 region has the DNA TGTGCCAGCAGCTTAGGGGGGCGAGAGACCCAGTACTTC. The rearrangement links TRBV7-2 to TRBJ2-5, with D maybe TRBD1 (6 bases). This CDR3 has 13 residues. Deletions cut 1 base from V and 4 bases from J, with 7 bases between. CDR1 is SGHTA, CDR2 FQGNSA, per germline.

The V and J genes are TRBV9 and TRBJ2-1; the D gene is possibly TRBD2 (6 bases). The germline V gene encodes CDR1 SGDLS and CDR2 YYNGEE. This CDR3 has 15 residues. The V gene lost 3 bases and the J gene lost 6 bases, with 16 bases spanning the gap. The CDR3 DNA is TGTGCCAGCAGCGCACCGGGACTCACTTCCAATGAGCAGTTCTTC. It codes for CASSAPGLTSNEQFF.

The chain carries TRBV7-8 and TRBJ2-1; tentatively, D is TRBD1 (6 bases). There are 16 residues in the CDR3. Between the trimmed V and J ends, which lost 2 bases and 6 bases, there was a span of 17 bases. Germline lookup yields CDR1 SGHVS and CDR2 FQNEAQ. DNA of the CDR3: TGTGCCAGCAGCTTAACCCGGGACACACGACGCAATGAGCAGTTCTTC. It is translated as CASSLTRDTRRNEQFF.

The chain is built from TRBV27 and TRBJ2-2; TRBD2 matches at 10 bases. The ends lost 3 bases at V and 5 bases at J; junction bases unmatched: 9. The length of the CDR3 is 17 residues. Germline V gives CDR1 MNHEY, CDR2 SMNVEV (reference sequence). The CDR3 bases are TGTGCCAGCAGTTTGAAGCGGGGGGGCGGGTTTACCGGGGAGCTGTTTTTT. It encodes CASSLKRGGGFTGELFF.

The rearrangement joins TRBV18 to TRBJ1-2; tentative D call: TRBD1 (5 bases). V lost 3 bases, J lost 1 base, and 12 bases lay in between. Germline CDR1 reads KGHSH; CDR2 reads LQKENI. This CDR3 spans 15 amino acids. The CDR3 DNA is TGTGCCAGCTCACCGGGCAGGGCATTTAACTATGGCTACACCTTC. Translating it yields CASSPGRAFNYGYTF.

The J gene is TRBJ2-7, the V gene TRBV7-6, with D perhaps matching TRBD1 (5 bases). V was pared by 1 base and J by 7 bases, with 17 bases between. The germline gives CDR1 SGHVS, CDR2 FNYEAQ. CDR3 length: 15 amino acids. CDR3 region: CASSLVAGPLEEQYF. CDR3 in DNA: TGTGCCAGCAGCTTAGTGGCAGGGCCCCTAGAAGAGCAGTACTTC.

The rearrangement joins TRBV19 to TRBJ1-5; unclear D gene. Germline CDR1 LNHDA, CDR2 SQIVND (reference sequence). Trimming removed 9 bases from V and 2 bases from J, with 8 bases in between. This CDR3 is built from 12 residues. CDR3 amino acids: CASNLGNQPQHF. CDR3 DNA sequence: TGTGCCAGCAACCTTGGCAATCAGCCCCAGCATTTT.

In nucleotides, the CDR3 is TGTGCCAGCAGCCAAGGGACAGAAGAGACCCAGTACTTC. This codes for CASSQGTEETQYF. This chain connects TRBV5-5 to TRBJ2-5; 7 bases are shared with TRBD1. J gave up 3 bases and V 4 bases, and 3 bases lay outside the gene matches. CDR3 length: 13 residues. Germline CDR1 and CDR2: SGHKS and YYEKEE (reference sequence). The complete variable domain, with remaining parts taken from reference TRBV5-5 and TRBJ2-5, reads DAGVTQSPTHLIKTRGQQVTLRCSPISGHKSVSWYQQVLGQGPQFIFQYYEKEERGRGNFPDRFSARQFPNYSSELNVNALLLGDSALYLCASSQGTEETQYFGPGTRLLVL.

This chain uses TRBV7-9 with TRBJ2-6, with a possible D match to TRBD1 (5 bases). Trimming cost V 1 base and J 3 bases, with 13 bases left between them. The CDR3 contains 17 residues. The germline gives CDR1 SEHNR, CDR2 FQNEAQ (reference sequence). CDR3 sequence reads: CASSLEGAAFGANVLTF. The CDR3 DNA sequence: TGTGCCAGCAGCTTAGAAGGGGCAGCGTTTGGGGCCAACGTCCTGACTTTC.

The J gene is TRBJ1-1, the V gene TRBV30; TRBD1 is a possible D gene (5 bases). CDR3 length equals 17 residues. Between the trimmed V and J ends, which lost 4 bases and 5 bases, there was a span of 26 bases. The germline V gene encodes CDR1 GTSNPN and CDR2 SVGIG (reference sequence). In DNA, the CDR3 is TGTGCCTGGACCACGACCCGGACACTGATAATGGGAACTGAAGCTTTCTTT. Translation: CAWTTTRTLIMGTEAFF.